The 21 T cell receptor beta chains presented below share a single source sample, sequenced in a study of blood T cell repertoires in COVID-19. Profiled with immunoSEQ multiplex PCR; TCRdb holds only in-frame clones, not every one. The sample contains fewer than 300,000 clones, about 91% of which appear only once. The sample comprised PBMCs or T cells enriched from blood (not recorded which). The source is a woman in her thirties or forties with acute COVID-19.

V and J are TRBV11-2 and TRBJ2-1; 11 bases are a match to TRBD2. Per germline, CDR1 SGHAT and CDR2 FQNNGV. The CDR3 extends over 17 amino acids. J was trimmed by 4 bases and V by 5 bases; bases with no gene match: 10. CDR3 sequence (DNA): TGTGCCAGCAGCCCGCGGGGGACTAGCGGTACATACAATGAGCAGTTCTTC. Protein product: CASSPRGTSGTYNEQFF.

The V gene is TRBV7-6, the J gene TRBJ2-6; 13 nucleotides align to TRBD2. Germline V gene lookup returns CDR1 SGHVS and CDR2 FNYEAQ. The CDR3 runs to 17 residues. The ends lost 6 bases at V and 0 bases at J; junction bases unmatched: 2. The DNA of the CDR3 is TGTGCCAGCAGTTGGACTAGCGGGAGCTCTGGGGCCAACGTCCTGACTTTC. This gives the protein CASSWTSGSSGANVLTF.

This rearrangement joins TRBV27 to TRBJ1-5, with D perhaps matching TRBD1 (5 bases). Trimming removed 6 bases from V and 7 bases from J, with 13 bases in between. Per germline, CDR1 MNHEY and CDR2 SMNVEV (reference sequence). The CDR3 has 13 amino acids. The CDR3 protein is CASSRTRTQPQHF. DNA for the CDR3: TGTGCCAGCAGCCGGACACGAACACAGCCCCAGCATTTT.

The chain is built from TRBV28 and TRBJ2-7; 7 positions match TRBD1. The germline CDR1 and CDR2 sequences are MDHEN and SYDVKM. This CDR3 is 15 amino acids long. J gave up 1 base and V 8 bases, and 11 bases lay outside the gene matches. The CDR3 DNA follows: TGTGCCAGCCACGGCCGTCAGGGGGTATCCTACGAGCAGTACTTC. Protein sequence: CASHGRQGVSYEQYF.

This CDR3 reads CASSQFGLAGINEQFF. For the CDR3, the DNA is TGTGCCAGCAGCCAATTTGGACTAGCGGGAATTAATGAGCAGTTCTTC. This rearrangement joins TRBV14 to TRBJ2-1; 12 positions agree with TRBD2. Germline lookup yields CDR1 SGHDN and CDR2 FVKESK. V dropped 2 bases and J dropped 7; count of bases not matched to a gene: 6. The CDR3 totals 16 residues.

This clone was counted between two and nine times. Other DNA variants within this sample encode the same CDR3. This chain links TRBV7-9 with TRBJ2-2, with 7 bases fitting TRBD1. The junction had 6 bases not matched to a gene; V was cut back by 5 bases and J by 0 bases. The CDR3 totals 16 residues. Germline V CDR1 and CDR2: SEHNR, FQNEAQ (reference sequence). CDR3 sequence: CASSPPGTANTGELFF. The CDR3 DNA follows: TGTGCCAGCAGCCCACCCGGGACAGCGAACACCGGGGAGCTGTTTTTT. The complete variable domain, with remaining parts taken from reference TRBV7-9 and TRBJ2-2, reads DTGVSQNPRHKITKRGQNVTFRCDPISEHNRLYWYRQTLGQGPEFLTYFQNEAQLEKSRLLSDRFSAERPKGSFSTLEIQRTEQGDSAMYLCASSPPGTANTGELFFGEGSRLTVL.

This CDR3 reads CAGGQRNQPQHF. CDR3 in DNA: TGTGCCGGCGGTCAGCGGAATCAGCCCCAGCATTTT. The gene calls are TRBV28 and TRBJ1-5; D unresolved. Germline loops: CDR1 MDHEN, CDR2 SYDVKM. V was cut by 11 bases and J by 4 bases, with 12 bases left in between. The CDR3 length is 12 residues.

Comments on this clone: Within the sample, other DNA sequences also encode this same CDR3. V is TRBV6-5 and J is TRBJ1-3; D is uncertain. Germline V gene lookup returns CDR1 MNHEY and CDR2 SVGAGI. The ends were cut back, 6 bases at V and 1 base at J, with 10 bases in the middle. CDR3 length: 14 residues. CDR3 sequence reads: CASSPGSSGNTIYF. The CDR3 DNA sequence: TGTGCCAGCAGCCCCGGGAGTTCTGGAAACACCATATATTTT.

This sequence joins TRBV30 and TRBJ1-4, with D perhaps matching TRBD1 (6 bases). The CDR3 consists of 12 residues. Trimming shortened V by 4 bases and J by 8 bases, and 11 bases separated the two germline ends. Germline CDR1 and CDR2: GTSNPN and SVGIG (reference sequence). The CDR3 spells CAWNRVEEKLFF. DNA of the CDR3: TGTGCCTGGAACAGGGTCGAGGAAAAACTGTTTTTT.

The chain carries TRBV28 and TRBJ1-5; D perhaps matches TRBD1 (6 bases). V was shortened by 3 bases and J by 3 bases, with 12 bases between the two germline ends. The CDR3 runs to 15 residues. Germline lookup yields CDR1 MDHEN and CDR2 SYDVKM. CDR3 amino acids: CASSLADRNNQPQHF. CDR3 coding DNA: TGTGCCAGCAGTTTGGCGGACAGAAACAATCAGCCCCAGCATTTT.

This chain uses TRBV2 with TRBJ1-6; 7 bases agree with TRBD1. Germline V CDR1 and CDR2: SNHLY, FYNNEI. CDR3 length: 16 residues. Unmatched junction bases numbered 6, after V lost 7 bases and J lost 0 bases. The CDR3 coding sequence is TGTGCCAGCACTCCACAGGGGAGCTCCTATAATTCACCCCTCCACTTT. Encoded protein: CASTPQGSSYNSPLHF.

The chain joins TRBV28 to TRBJ1-1; TRBD1 might be the D (6 bases). V shed 5 bases and J shed 4 bases, with 14 bases lying between them. The CDR3 totals 14 residues. Germline-derived CDR1 and CDR2 are MDHEN and SYDVKM. The CDR3 DNA reads as TGTGCCAGCAGTCCCACAGGGATTAGCACTGAAGCTTTCTTT. This translates into CASSPTGISTEAFF.

The chain couples TRBV7-9 to TRBJ1-2, with TRBD1 matching over 8 bases. V shed 5 bases and J 4 bases; nucleotides not matched to a gene: 9. CDR3 size: 15 residues. Germline V gene lookup returns CDR1 SEHNR and CDR2 FQNEAQ (reference sequence). The CDR3 spells CASSLKTGETYGYTF. For the CDR3, the DNA is TGTGCCAGCAGCCTCAAGACAGGGGAGACCTATGGCTACACCTTC.

This clone appeared a few times. This chain links TRBV13 with TRBJ2-2; D remains unclear. Deletions cut 4 bases from V and 4 bases from J, with 13 bases between. From germline, CDR1 is PRHDT and CDR2 FYEKMQ (reference sequence). The CDR3 covers 15 residues. Here the CDR3 DNA reads TGTGCCAGCAGCTCCTTCGCCCCCGGCACCGGGGAGCTGTTTTTT. Its protein product is CASSSFAPGTGELFF.

With regard to this clone: The identical CDR3 is also encoded by other nucleotide sequences in the sample. The chain carries TRBV7-2 and TRBJ1-5; 10 nucleotides match TRBD1. V trimming: 1 base; J trimming: 2 bases; junction bases outside the gene matches: 2. Germline loops: CDR1 SGHTA, CDR2 FQGNSA. This CDR3 has 16 residues. This chain's CDR3 is CASSLVGTGGNQPQHF. CDR3 DNA: TGTGCCAGCAGCTTAGTAGGGACAGGGGGCAATCAGCCCCAGCATTTT.

The chain employs TRBV19 and TRBJ1-2, with 8 nucleotides matching TRBD1. The CDR3 contains 14 residues. Germline-derived CDR1 and CDR2 are LNHDA and SQIVND (reference sequence). V lost 7 bases, J lost 4 bases, and 8 bases stayed unmatched. CDR3: CASKGQGKIYGYTF. The CDR3 nucleotides are TGTGCCAGTAAAGGACAGGGAAAAATCTATGGCTACACCTTC.

This clone was observed a few times. The chain carries TRBV7-9 and TRBJ2-7; possibly TRBD1 for D (6 bases). Trimming removed 8 bases from V and 4 bases from J, with 6 bases in between. The CDR3 is 10 residues long. Germline assignment: CDR1 SEHNR and CDR2 FQNEAQ (reference sequence). In DNA form, the CDR3 reads TGTGCCAGCCAGGGGTACGAGCAGTACTTC. Protein sequence: CASQGYEQYF.

This chain connects TRBV29-1 to TRBJ1-6, with TRBD1 as a possible D gene (5 bases). This CDR3 region has 13 residues. Per the germline V gene, CDR1 is SQVTM and CDR2 is ANQGSEA. The V end was cut by 4 bases, the J end by 10 bases, with 14 bases between. The CDR3 DNA reads TGCAGCGTTGTCGGCAGGGTTGGATCACCCCTCCACTTT. Its protein product is CSVVGRVGSPLHF. Using reference TRBV29-1 and TRBJ1-6 for the parts outside the CDR3, the full variable domain is SAVISQKPSRDICQRGTSLTIQCQVDSQVTMMFWYRQQPGQSLTLIATANQGSEATYESGFVIDKFPISRPNLTFSTLTVSNMSPEDSSIYLCSVVGRVGSPLHFGNGTRLTVT.

This clone is a singleton in its sample. V and J are TRBV19 and TRBJ2-2, with a possible D match to TRBD2 (7 bases). V lost 7 bases to trimming and J lost 6 bases, with 18 bases between them. Germline V lookup: CDR1 LNHDA, CDR2 SQIVND (reference sequence). This CDR3 has 15 amino acids. The CDR3 protein is CASIGGADGSGELFF. The CDR3 coding sequence is TGTGCCAGTATAGGGGGGGCGGACGGTTCCGGGGAGCTGTTTTTT.

The chain combines TRBV7-8 with TRBJ2-3; 10 nucleotides agree with TRBD2. The V and J ends lost 8 bases and 4 bases, in that order; junction bases with no gene match: 6. This CDR3 region has 14 residues. The germline CDR1 and CDR2 sequences are SGHVS and FQNEAQ. The CDR3 coding sequence is TGTGCCAGCGCCAGCGGGAGGGTAGCAGATACGCAGTATTTT. It encodes CASASGRVADTQYF.

The chain has TRBV30 and TRBJ2-5; no clear D. With 0 bases removed from V and 1 base from J, the gap between germline ends came to 9 bases. The CDR3 contains 14 residues. Germline values: CDR1 GTSNPN, CDR2 SVGIG (reference sequence). This CDR3 reads CAWSVGGSQETQYF. CDR3 bases: TGTGCCTGGAGTGTAGGCGGCAGCCAAGAGACCCAGTACTTC.